The 5 T cell receptor beta chains given below trace back to one sample, sequenced in a study of technical replicates of blood from several donors. This table comes from immunoSEQ multiplex PCR, and its TCRdb copy is limited to in-frame clones, with some not included. Of about 79,000 clones listed, 75% to 95% were seen once; the top ten hold about 0.38%. The specimen sequenced was T cells isolated from PBMCs. Receptors originate from a human donor in good health. Some clones in this sample may be carry-over from other donors' samples.

The genes are TRBV11-2 and TRBJ1-1; possible D gene TRBD1, 5 bases. The CDR3 is 14 residues long. The ends were cut back, 3 bases at V and 0 bases at J, with 8 bases in the middle. Germline values: CDR1 SGHAT, CDR2 FQNNGV. The CDR3: CASSFDSLNTEAFF. CDR3 sequence (DNA): TGTGCCAGCAGCTTCGACAGCCTGAACACTGAAGCTTTCTTT.

The chain links TRBV7-9 to TRBJ1-1, with unresolved D. Trimming took off 3 bases at V and 0 bases at J, with 8 bases between the two ends. Germline CDR1 is SEHNR and CDR2 is FQNEAQ (reference sequence). CDR3 length: 14 residues. CDR3 region: CASSFPGMNTEAFF. As DNA, the CDR3 is TGTGCCAGCAGCTTTCCGGGAATGAACACTGAAGCTTTCTTT.

The chain couples TRBV10-1 to TRBJ2-1, with 8 bases identical to TRBD2. After removal of 3 bases from V and 8 bases from J, the junction contained 12 bases not matched to a gene. The CDR3 runs to 16 residues. Germline assignment: CDR1 WNHNN and CDR2 SYGVQD (reference sequence). The CDR3 coding sequence is TGCGCCAGCAGTGACATGGAAACTAGCGGCTTGGATGAGCAGTTCTTC. This codes for CASSDMETSGLDEQFF.

J is TRBJ1-3 and V is TRBV5-1; D not certain. Looked up from germline, CDR1 is SGHRS and CDR2 is YFSETQ. This CDR3 has 14 amino acids. The V and J ends lost 0 bases and 0 bases respectively, with 4 bases between them. CDR3 protein: CASSLESSGNTIYF. The CDR3 DNA follows: TGCGCCAGCAGCTTGGAGAGCTCTGGAAACACCATATATTTT.

The J gene is TRBJ2-1, the V gene TRBV27; D not certain. Germline V gives CDR1 MNHEY, CDR2 SMNVEV (reference sequence). The CDR3 consists of 14 residues. Deletions cut 2 bases from V and 1 base from J, with 6 bases between. This CDR3 is CASSLAGSYNEQFF. In nucleotides, the CDR3 is TGTGCCAGCAGTTTAGCAGGTTCCTACAATGAGCAGTTCTTC.